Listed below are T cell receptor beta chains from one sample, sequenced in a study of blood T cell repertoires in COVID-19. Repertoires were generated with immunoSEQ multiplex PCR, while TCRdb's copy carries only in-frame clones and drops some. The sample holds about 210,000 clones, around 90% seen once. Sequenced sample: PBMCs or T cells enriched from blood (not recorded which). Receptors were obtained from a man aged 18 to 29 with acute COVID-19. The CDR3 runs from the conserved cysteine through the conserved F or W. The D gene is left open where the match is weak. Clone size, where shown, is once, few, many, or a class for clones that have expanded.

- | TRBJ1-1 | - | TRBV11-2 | CASSGRGAVNTEAFF | TGTGCCAGCAGTGGGCGGGGGGCGGTGAACACTGAAGCTTTCTTT
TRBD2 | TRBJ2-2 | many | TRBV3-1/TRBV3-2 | CASSQVYGTSAGELFF | TGTGCCAGCAGCCAAGTTTATGGGACTAGCGCCGGGGAGCTGTTTTTT
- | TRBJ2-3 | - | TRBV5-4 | CASSLAAATDTQYF | TGTGCCAGCAGCTTGGCTGCGGCCACAGATACGCAGTATTTT
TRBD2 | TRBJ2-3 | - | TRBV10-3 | CAISEREVYTDTQYF | TGTGCCATCAGTGAACGGGAGGTATACACAGATACGCAGTATTTT
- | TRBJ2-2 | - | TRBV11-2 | CASSKGGLDGGGGELFF | TGTGCCAGCAGCAAAGGTGGACTAGATGGGGGCGGCGGGGAGCTGTTTTTT
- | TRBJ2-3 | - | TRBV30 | CAWSGPGTDTQYF | TGTGCCTGGAGTGGCCCCGGGACAGATACGCAGTATTTT
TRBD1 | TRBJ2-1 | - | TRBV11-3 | CASSLRGTDYNEQFF | TGTGCCAGCAGCTTACGAGGGACAGACTACAATGAGCAGTTCTTC
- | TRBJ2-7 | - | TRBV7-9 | CASSSLVEQYF | TGTGCCAGCAGTAGCCTGGTGGAGCAGTACTTC
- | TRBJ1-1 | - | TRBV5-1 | CASSLGLTIMNTEAFF | TGCGCCAGCAGCTTGGGGCTGACTATCATGAACACTGAAGCTTTCTTT
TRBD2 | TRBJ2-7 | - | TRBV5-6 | CASSLELSGIYEQYF | TGTGCCAGCAGCTTGGAATTGAGCGGGATATACGAGCAGTACTTC
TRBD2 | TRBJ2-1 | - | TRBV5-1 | CASSLSSGSRDEQFF | TGCGCCAGCAGCTTGTCCAGCGGGAGTCGCGATGAGCAGTTCTTC
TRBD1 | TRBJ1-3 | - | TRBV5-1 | CASSLTGGWNTIYF | TGCGCCAGCAGCCTTACAGGGGGCTGGAACACCATATATTTT
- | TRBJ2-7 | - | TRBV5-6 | CASSLGGTDLNYEQYF | TGTGCCAGCAGCTTGGGCGGGACAGACCTTAACTACGAGCAGTACTTC
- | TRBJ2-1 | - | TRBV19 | CASNAGLSSYNEQFF | TGTGCCAGTAACGCTGGACTCAGCTCCTACAATGAGCAGTTCTTC
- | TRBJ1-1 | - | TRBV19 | CASSIGSRGNTEAFF | TGTGCCAGTAGTATAGGTTCAAGAGGGAACACTGAAGCTTTCTTT
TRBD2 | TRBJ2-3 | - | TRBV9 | CASSSWAGLVSTDTQYF | TGTGCCAGCAGCAGCTGGGCGGGACTAGTTTCCACAGATACGCAGTATTTT
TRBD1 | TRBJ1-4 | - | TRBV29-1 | CSVAGRTGYATNEKLFF | TGCAGCGTTGCGGGCAGGACAGGGTATGCAACTAATGAAAAACTGTTTTTT
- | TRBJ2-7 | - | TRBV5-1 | CASSGEIGQGNYEQYF | TGCGCCAGCAGCGGGGAGATCGGCCAAGGAAACTACGAGCAGTACTTC
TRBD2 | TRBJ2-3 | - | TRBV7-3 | CASSVSGRADPTDTQYF | TGTGCCAGCAGCGTCAGCGGGAGGGCCGATCCGACAGATACGCAGTATTTT
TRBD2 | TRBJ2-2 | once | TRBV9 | CASSFGTSGNTGELFF | TGTGCCAGCAGCTTTGGGACTAGCGGGAACACCGGGGAGCTGTTTTTT
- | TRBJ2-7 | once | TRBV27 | CASSLRRAEGEQYF | TGTGCCAGCAGTTTGAGGCGGGCGGAAGGCGAGCAGTACTTC
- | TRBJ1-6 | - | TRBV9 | CASSPSPGGGSPLHF | TGTGCCAGCAGCCCTTCTCCCGGGGGGGGCTCACCCCTCCACTTT